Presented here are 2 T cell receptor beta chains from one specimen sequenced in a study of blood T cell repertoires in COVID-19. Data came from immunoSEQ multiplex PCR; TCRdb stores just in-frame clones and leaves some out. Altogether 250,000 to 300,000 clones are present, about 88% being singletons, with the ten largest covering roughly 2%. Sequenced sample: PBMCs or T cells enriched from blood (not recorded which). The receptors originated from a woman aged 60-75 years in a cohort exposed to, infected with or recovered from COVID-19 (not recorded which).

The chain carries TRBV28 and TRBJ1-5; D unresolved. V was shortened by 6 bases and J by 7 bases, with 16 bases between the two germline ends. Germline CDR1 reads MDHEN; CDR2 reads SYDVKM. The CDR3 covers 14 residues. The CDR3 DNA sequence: TGTGCCAGCAGGGTCGGGCCTCGCGGGCAGCCCCAGCATTTT. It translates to CASRVGPRGQPQHF.

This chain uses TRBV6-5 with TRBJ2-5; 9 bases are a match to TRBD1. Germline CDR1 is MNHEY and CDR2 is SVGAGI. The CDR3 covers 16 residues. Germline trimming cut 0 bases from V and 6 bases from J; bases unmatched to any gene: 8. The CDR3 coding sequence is TGTGCCAGCAGTTACTCCAACAGGGGGCGCAGAAAGACCCAGTACTTC. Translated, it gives CASSYSNRGRRKTQYF.